This T cell receptor beta chain was captured by sequencing in a study of read filtering for tumor transcriptome and immune sequencing. Study as a whole: By R-ISS, stages I, II and III held 8, 16 and 7 patients.

This clonotype was recorded many times. Its specificity is unknown. Molecular barcoded adaptors covering alpha/delta and beta/gamma chains were used on 400 to 450 ng RNA. From the reads, TCRdb called clonotypes with MiXCR, one entry per CDR3 protein. The sample carries some 46,000 distinct CDR3 sequences, around 21% recorded once. Findings and limits, study-wide: In IR-seq, single-read clonotypes were roughly 82% of clonotypes but around 4% of reads. Without single-read clonotypes, shared clonotype proportions correlated more between IR-seq and RNA-seq.

The TCR originated in a donor aged 40 or over with multiple myeloma. Sequencing was performed on a population of CD138-negative cells sorted from bone marrow.

The chain's CDR3 is CASRLGLGQGAYEQYF. The DNA of the CDR3 is TGTGCCAGCAGACTCGGACTAGGACAGGGGGCCTACGAGCAGTACTTC. This chain uses TRBV6-2 or TRBV6-3 with TRBJ2-7, with 10 bases identical to TRBD1. This CDR3 is 16 amino acids long. Unmatched junction bases numbered 10, after V lost 6 bases and J lost 2 bases. Looked up from germline, CDR1 is MNHEY and CDR2 is SVGEGT.